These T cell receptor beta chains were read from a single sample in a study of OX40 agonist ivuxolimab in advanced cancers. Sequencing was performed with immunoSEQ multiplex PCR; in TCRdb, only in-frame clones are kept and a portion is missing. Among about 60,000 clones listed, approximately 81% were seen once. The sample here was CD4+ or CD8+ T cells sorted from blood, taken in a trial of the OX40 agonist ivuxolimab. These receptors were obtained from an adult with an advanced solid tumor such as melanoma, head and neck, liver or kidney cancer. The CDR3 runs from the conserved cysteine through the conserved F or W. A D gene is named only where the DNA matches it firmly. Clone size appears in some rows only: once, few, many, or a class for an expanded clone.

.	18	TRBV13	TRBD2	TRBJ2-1	CASSLEGLQRRNYNEQFF	TGTGCCAGCAGCTTAGAGGGACTACAAAGGAGAAACTACAATGAGCAGTTCTTC
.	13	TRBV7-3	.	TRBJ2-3	CASSLTGPDTQYF	TGTGCCAGCAGCTTGACGGGGCCAGATACGCAGTATTTT
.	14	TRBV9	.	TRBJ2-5	CASSVNGGEETQYF	TGTGCCAGCAGCGTAAACGGGGGCGAGGAGACCCAGTACTTC
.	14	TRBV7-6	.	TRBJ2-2	CASSFGIDNGELFF	TGTGCCAGCAGCTTTGGGATCGATAACGGGGAGCTGTTTTTT
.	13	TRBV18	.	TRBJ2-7	CASYNDSSYEQYF	TGTGCCAGCTATAACGACAGCTCCTACGAGCAGTACTTC
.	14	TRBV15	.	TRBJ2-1	CATSSYDSNNEQFF	TGTGCCACCAGCAGCTACGACAGTAACAATGAGCAGTTCTTC
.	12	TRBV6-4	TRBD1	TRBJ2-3	CASSSGGDTQYF	TGTGCCAGCAGCTCAGGGGGCGATACGCAGTATTTT
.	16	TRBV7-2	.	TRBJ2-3	CASSSTERVSTDTQYF	TGTGCCAGCAGCTCCACTGAGCGGGTGAGCACAGATACGCAGTATTTT
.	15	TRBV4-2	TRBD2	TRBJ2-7	CASSQELAGSYEQYF	TGTGCCAGCAGCCAAGAACTAGCGGGATCCTACGAGCAGTACTTC
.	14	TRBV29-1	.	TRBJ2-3	CSAVRSPSTDTQYF	TGCAGCGCAGTCCGGAGTCCTAGCACAGATACGCAGTATTTT
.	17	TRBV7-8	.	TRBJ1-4	CASSLTGPGAGDEKLFF	TGTGCCAGCAGCTTAACGGGACCCGGGGCGGGAGATGAAAAACTGTTTTTT
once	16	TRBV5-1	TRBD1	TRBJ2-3	CASSSSGTGVGDTQYF	TGCGCCAGCAGCTCGTCCGGGACAGGGGTCGGAGATACGCAGTATTTT
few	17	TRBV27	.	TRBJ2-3	CASSLLAVGERGDTQYF	TGTGCCAGCAGTTTATTGGCGGTGGGGGAAAGGGGCGATACGCAGTATTTT